Presented here are 14 T cell receptor beta chains from one specimen sequenced in a study of cytomegalovirus exposure and HLA in healthy donors. Generated by immunoSEQ multiplex PCR, the TCRdb table keeps only in-frame clones and is missing some. Of about 63,000 clones detected, more than 80% appear once; the ten largest clones hold 0.95% to 1.5%. Sequenced sample: PBMCs. These receptors originate from a woman under 30 in good health and CMV-seronegative.

The J gene is TRBJ2-7, the V gene TRBV4-1; no clear D. V was shortened by 1 base and J by 3 bases, with 4 bases between the two germline ends. In germline, CDR1 is MGHRA, CDR2 YSYEKL. The CDR3 runs 12 residues. CDR3 in DNA: TGCGCCAGCAGCCAAGGGAGCTACGAGCAGTACTTC. Amino acid sequence: CASSQGSYEQYF.

The rearrangement uses TRBV19 and TRBJ2-7; 7 nucleotides align to TRBD1. The ends lost 3 bases at V and 0 bases at J; junction bases unmatched: 5. The germline gives CDR1 LNHDA, CDR2 SQIVND (reference sequence). This CDR3 is built from 15 residues. CDR3 DNA sequence: TGTGCCAGTAGTATTTCGGGACAGCTCTCCTACGAGCAGTACTTC. Amino acid sequence: CASSISGQLSYEQYF.

The chain recombines TRBV27 with TRBJ1-4; 7 nucleotides line up with TRBD1. The CDR3 loop spans 15 amino acids. With 1 base clipped from V and 5 bases from J, the junction kept 4 bases outside the gene matches. Looked up from germline, CDR1 is MNHEY and CDR2 is SMNVEV (reference sequence). The CDR3 DNA sequence: TGTGCCAGCAGTTTATTAGGCAGGGGGAATGAAAAACTGTTTTTT. Translated: CASSLLGRGNEKLFF.

This rearrangement joins TRBV30 to TRBJ1-2; no firm D call. CDR1 GTSNPN and CDR2 SVGIG come from the germline V gene (reference sequence). The CDR3 totals 14 residues. Trimming left V 1 base short and J 8 bases short, with 17 bases between. CDR3 region: CAWSAPSDSGGYTF. CDR3 DNA sequence: TGTGCCTGGAGTGCCCCTTCGGACTCGGGGGGCTACACCTTC.

V gene TRBV18 combines with J gene TRBJ1-4; 7 bases are shared with TRBD1. This CDR3 is built from 14 residues. The V gene end was trimmed by 4 bases and the J gene end by 2 bases; junction bases not matched to a gene: 1. Germline V gives CDR1 KGHSH, CDR2 LQKENI. The CDR3 nucleotides read TGTGCCAGCTCACTACAGGGGACTAATGAAAAACTGTTTTTT. Amino acids: CASSLQGTNEKLFF.

V is TRBV27 and J is TRBJ2-2; 12 bases align to TRBD2. CDR1 and CDR2 (germline): MNHEY, SMNVEV (reference sequence). The CDR3 runs to 15 residues. Trimming took 7 bases from V and 5 from J; bases not matched to a gene: 5. In nucleotides, the CDR3 is TGTGCCAGCACCCTAGCGGGGGGGTATACCGGGGAGCTGTTTTTT. It specifies CASTLAGGYTGELFF.

The genes are TRBV15 and TRBJ2-2; 7 bases agree with TRBD1. From germline, CDR1 is LNHNV and CDR2 YYDKDF (reference sequence). The trim removed 9 bases at V and 7 bases at J, leaving 5 bases unmatched. The CDR3 runs to 12 residues. DNA of the CDR3: TGTGCCACGGGACAGTATCTCGGGGAGCTGTTTTTT. Translating it yields CATGQYLGELFF.

The chain is built from TRBV5-6 and TRBJ1-2; 7 bases line up with TRBD1. The germline CDR1 and CDR2 sequences are SGHDT and YYEEEE. This CDR3 contains 13 residues. Trimming cost V 0 bases and J 14 bases; bases outside gene matches: 10. The CDR3 sequence is CASSLGTGFERTF. In DNA, the CDR3 is TGTGCCAGCAGCTTGGGGACAGGTTTTGAGAGGACCTTC.

The V and J genes are TRBV19 and TRBJ2-1; 11 positions agree with TRBD2. CDR1 LNHDA and CDR2 SQIVND come from the germline V gene (reference sequence). The CDR3 runs to 13 residues. V shed 5 bases, J shed 9 bases, and the junction held 3 bases outside the gene matches. The CDR3 here is CASSVLAGVEQFF. DNA for the CDR3: TGTGCCAGTAGTGTACTAGCGGGGGTTGAGCAGTTCTTC.

The table lists this clone with a count of one. This rearrangement joins TRBV7-9 to TRBJ1-3; 7 bases match TRBD1. V trimming: 4 bases; J trimming: 8 bases; junction bases outside the gene matches: 8. The CDR3 spans 14 residues. Germline-derived CDR1 and CDR2 are SEHNR and FQNEAQ (reference sequence). In DNA, the CDR3 is TGTGCCAGCAGCTCGGAGGACAGGAGGGACACCATATATTTT. As protein: CASSSEDRRDTIYF.

About this clone itself: The same CDR3 arises from other DNA sequences in this sample as well. CDR3 sequence reads: CASSLGVGTGPTIEQYF. In DNA, the CDR3 is TGCGCCAGCAGCTTGGGCGTCGGGACAGGACCCACCATCGAGCAGTACTTC. V gene TRBV5-1 combines with J gene TRBJ2-7; 8 bases match TRBD1. The CDR3 has 17 residues. Germline V CDR1 and CDR2: SGHRS, YFSETQ. V dropped 0 bases and J dropped 6; count of bases not matched to a gene: 14.

The chain employs TRBV19 and TRBJ2-2; 9 bases are shared with TRBD1. Germline V gene sequence: CDR1 LNHDA, CDR2 SQIVND (reference sequence). The CDR3 is 16 amino acids. Losses at the gene ends were 7 bases for V and 5 bases for J; bases not matched to a gene: 11. CDR3 sequence reads: CASKYRGTGNTGELFF. The DNA of the CDR3 is TGTGCCAGTAAATATCGCGGGACAGGGAATACCGGGGAGCTGTTTTTT.

This rearrangement joins TRBV29-1 to TRBJ2-7; 11 bases match TRBD2. The CDR3 runs to 14 residues. CDR1 is SQVTM, CDR2 ANQGSEA, per germline. V shed 1 base, J shed 8 bases, and the junction held 7 bases outside the gene matches. CDR3 residues: CSVEAGTSGSQQYF. CDR3 nucleotides: TGCAGCGTTGAAGCTGGGACTAGCGGCAGCCAGCAGTACTTC.

The chain carries TRBV29-1 and TRBJ1-4, with 7 positions matching TRBD1. Germline CDR1 is SQVTM and CDR2 is ANQGSEA. Trimming removed 4 bases from V and 7 bases from J; junction bases left unmatched: 6. This CDR3 spans 13 amino acids. The CDR3 loop is CSVGSQGSEKLFF. Written as DNA, the CDR3 is TGCAGCGTTGGGTCACAGGGGTCTGAAAAACTGTTTTTT.